Listed below are T cell receptor beta chains from one sample, sequenced in a study of OX40 agonist ivuxolimab in advanced cancers. The repertoire was sequenced with immunoSEQ multiplex PCR; TCRdb's copy has only in-frame clones and lacks some. Among about 68,000 clones listed, 85% to 90% were seen once. This sample comprised CD4+ or CD8+ T cells sorted from blood, obtained in a trial of the OX40 agonist ivuxolimab. The source of these receptors is an adult with an advanced solid tumor such as melanoma, head and neck, liver or kidney cancer. CDR3s leave out the opening cysteine and the closing phenylalanine or tryptophan. Expanded clones get a size class; other rows say once, few or many, or leave the size out.

clone_size v_call cdr3_aa
. TRBV5-4 ASSPAGLAGDNEQF
. TRBV7-2 ASSLAGWGTEAF
. TRBV5-6 ASSKPKQGIGDTGELF
. TRBV5-1 ASSPGDRRGSDTQY
medium-sized TRBV19 ASRPIGTGVGSNQPQH
. TRBV18 ASSPSGLTDTQY
once TRBV2 ASSNYGTAYEQY
once TRBV4-3 ASSLGLAGGRSTDTQY
few TRBV19 ASGGLAGRNEQF
. TRBV7-2 ASSLRRGGLNEQF
. TRBV19 ASSRLEGGNQPQH
. TRBV7-9 ASSPVKTSSLVDNEQF
. TRBV6-5 ASSYYRRDTEAF
. TRBV10-3 AISNAGTGIDGYT
. TRBV7-9 ASSPSGGTYEQY
. TRBV28 ASSLRYEQY
. TRBV5-4 ASSFTGDEQY
. TRBV9 ASSVGGDSYNEQF
. TRBV6-6 ASSYRGGGARETQY